The 19 T cell receptor beta chains in this list originate from one sample, sequenced in a study of T cell responses to AZD1222 COVID-19 vaccine. Produced via immunoSEQ multiplex PCR; TCRdb's table is partial and in-frame only. Found here are 95,000 to 150,000 clones, 85% to 90% of them singletons; the top ten hold approximately 3.1%. Material: peripheral blood, obtained on day 0 of AZD1222 vaccination. The receptors come from an adult in good health.

The chain carries TRBV4-1 and TRBJ2-6, with D tentatively TRBD2 (6 bases). The germline gives CDR1 MGHRA, CDR2 YSYEKL. CDR3 length equals 18 residues. V was shortened by 3 bases and J by 0 bases, with 15 bases between the two germline ends. CDR3 region: CASSQDLALPSGANVLTF. CDR3 in DNA: TGCGCCAGCAGCCAGGATCTAGCGCTTCCCTCTGGGGCCAACGTCCTGACTTTC.

CDR3 sequence: CASSVPRRTGRDYGYTF. The CDR3 DNA is TGTGCCAGCAGTGTCCCCCGGCGGACAGGGAGAGACTATGGCTACACCTTC. The V gene is TRBV6-1, the J gene TRBJ1-2, with 8 nucleotides matching TRBD1. The V segment lost 4 bases and the J segment 3 bases; nucleotides outside the gene matches: 13. The CDR3 consists of 17 residues. Germline values: CDR1 MNHNS, CDR2 SASEGT.

The gene calls are TRBV5-1 and TRBJ1-5, with D tentatively TRBD1 (6 bases). The CDR3 is made up of 14 amino acids. Germline lookup yields CDR1 SGHRS and CDR2 YFSETQ. Trimming left V 0 bases short and J 7 bases short, with 11 bases between. The CDR3 DNA is TGCGCCAGCAGCTTGGACGGTGGGGGCCAGCCCCAGCATTTT. Its translation: CASSLDGGGQPQHF.

V is TRBV7-2 and J is TRBJ1-2, with D unresolved. The V end lost 5 bases, the J end lost 4 bases, and 17 bases lay between the germline ends. The CDR3 extends over 15 amino acids. Looked up from germline, CDR1 is SGHTA and CDR2 is FQGNSA. CDR3 DNA: TGTGCCAGCAGCCCAACCCGTCCTATTTCCTATGGCTACACCTTC. It is translated as CASSPTRPISYGYTF.

The rearrangement links TRBV5-4 to TRBJ1-6, with D perhaps matching TRBD1 (5 bases). The CDR3 contains 15 residues. Germline CDR1 SGHNT, CDR2 YYREEE (reference sequence). Trimming pared 4 bases from V and 6 bases from J, leaving 14 bases between. The CDR3 loop is CASSATRGSNSPLHF. CDR3 sequence (DNA): TGTGCCAGCAGCGCCACCCGGGGCAGTAATTCACCCCTCCACTTT.

The chain has TRBV2 and TRBJ1-5; D is ambiguous. Germline assignment: CDR1 SNHLY and CDR2 FYNNEI. The CDR3 totals 16 residues. V dropped 5 bases and J dropped 6 bases, with 20 bases sitting between them. For the CDR3, the DNA is TGTGCCAGCAGTCGAGGGAGTCAAGAGCAGCGTCAGCCCCAGCATTTT. It encodes CASSRGSQEQRQPQHF. Full variable domain (missing parts from reference TRBV2 and TRBJ1-5): EPEVTQTPSHQVTQMGQEVILRCVPISNHLYFYWYRQILGQKVEFLVSFYNNEISEKSEIFDDQFSVERPDGSNFTLKIRSTKLEDSAMYFCASSRGSQEQRQPQHFGDGTRLSIL.

This rearrangement joins TRBV3-1 (or the pseudogene TRBV3-2) to TRBJ1-2; D is possibly TRBD1 (6 bases). There are 13 residues in the CDR3. Deletions cut 1 base from V and 8 bases from J, with 11 bases between. Germline-derived CDR1 and CDR2 are LGHDT and YNNKEL (reference sequence). The DNA of the CDR3 is TGTGCCAGCAGCCAAGGGGACAATCGGGGCTACACCTTC. As protein: CASSQGDNRGYTF.

The rearrangement joins TRBV5-6 to TRBJ2-3; 7 nucleotides line up with TRBD1. The CDR3 length is 14 residues. The ends lost 2 bases at V and 1 base at J; junction bases unmatched: 1. Germline V gene sequence: CDR1 SGHDT, CDR2 YYEEEE. CDR3 bases: TGTGCCAGCAGCTTCGACAGGGGCACAGATACGCAGTATTTT. Translating it yields CASSFDRGTDTQYF.

The chain combines TRBV19 with TRBJ2-1; 7 bases fit TRBD1. Trimming took 1 base from V and 6 from J; bases not matched to a gene: 6. In germline, CDR1 is LNHDA, CDR2 SQIVND (reference sequence). The CDR3 loop spans 15 amino acids. CDR3 in DNA: TGTGCCAGTAGTATAGGAGACAGGGCGGTCAATGAGCAGTTCTTC. Amino acids: CASSIGDRAVNEQFF.

This chain uses TRBV6-5 with TRBJ2-3; unclear D gene. This CDR3 contains 12 residues. Per germline, CDR1 MNHEY and CDR2 SVGAGI. V was shortened by 7 bases and J by 2 bases, with 7 bases between the two germline ends. The chain's CDR3 is CASTADTDTQYF. CDR3 DNA sequence: TGTGCCAGCACGGCGGACACAGATACGCAGTATTTT.

As DNA, the CDR3 is TGTGCCAGCAGCCGGGACAGGGGCTACGAGCAGTACTTC. This gives the protein CASSRDRGYEQYF. The chain joins TRBV4-2 to TRBJ2-7; 10 bases agree with TRBD1. Germline CDR1 LGHNA, CDR2 YNFKEQ. The V segment lost 4 bases and the J segment 3 bases; nucleotides outside the gene matches: 0. This CDR3 comprises 13 residues.

This clone was seen a few times. V gene TRBV19 combines with J gene TRBJ2-3; D might be TRBD2 (7 bases). Germline V gene lookup returns CDR1 LNHDA and CDR2 SQIVND (reference sequence). The germline V and J ends were trimmed by 8 bases and 4 bases, with 22 bases remaining between them. This CDR3 comprises 16 residues. CDR3 coding DNA: TGTGCCAGTCGGGGTTGGCGGGGGCGTTCTGCAGATACGCAGTATTTT. Translating gives CASRGWRGRSADTQYF.

In its sample, this clone was seen a few times. This chain links TRBV19 with TRBJ2-7, with TRBD1 as a possible D gene (5 bases). This CDR3 has 15 amino acids. The germline CDR1 and CDR2 sequences are LNHDA and SQIVND (reference sequence). Trimming took 3 bases from V and 3 from J, leaving 15 bases between them. CDR3 nucleotide sequence: TGTGCCAGTAGTATCTCTGGTCCAAGGGGCTACGAGCAGTACTTC. Its translation: CASSISGPRGYEQYF.

The J gene is TRBJ1-1, the V gene TRBV27, with a tentative D call TRBD1 (5 bases). Germline V gene data show CDR1 as MNHEY and CDR2 as SMNVEV (reference sequence). Trimming stripped 7 bases from V and 3 bases from J, with 15 bases between. CDR3 length equals 14 residues. In nucleotides, the CDR3 is TGTGCCAGCACCCCGGGTAGGGGAGACACTGAAGCTTTCTTT. Protein: CASTPGRGDTEAFF.

The chain carries TRBV4-2 and TRBJ1-2; D gene ambiguous. The germline V and J ends were trimmed by 0 bases and 3 bases, with 8 bases remaining between them. CDR1 is LGHNA, CDR2 YNFKEQ, per germline. The CDR3 is 14 residues long. CDR3 coding DNA: TGTGCCAGCAGCCAAGATCTGGCTGACTATGGCTACACCTTC. Translation: CASSQDLADYGYTF.

V usage is TRBV27 and J usage is TRBJ1-5; unclear D gene. The V gene lost 3 bases and the J gene lost 7 bases, with 13 bases spanning the gap. CDR1 MNHEY and CDR2 SMNVEV come from the germline V gene (reference sequence). The CDR3 length is 14 residues. For the CDR3, the DNA is TGTGCCAGCAGTTTGTATGGCCGAAGACAGCCCCAGCATTTT. This encodes CASSLYGRRQPQHF.

This chain connects TRBV5-5 to TRBJ1-2; tentatively, D is TRBD1 (5 bases). The CDR3 is made up of 13 amino acids. V lost 5 bases, J lost 8 bases, and 16 bases lay in between. Looked up from germline, CDR1 is SGHKS and CDR2 is YYEKEE (reference sequence). The CDR3 here is CASSLRLGTGYTF. CDR3 nucleotide sequence: TGTGCCAGCAGTTTGAGATTAGGGACCGGCTACACCTTC.

Of note for this clone: In the same sample, other DNA sequences code for this CDR3. For the CDR3, the DNA is TGTGCCAGCAGTTTGGATGTGGTAAATGAGCAGTTCTTC. Translating it yields CASSLDVVNEQFF. J is TRBJ2-1 and V is TRBV12-3 or TRBV12-4; D is unresolved. The V end lost 3 bases, the J end lost 7 bases, and 10 bases lay between the germline ends. CDR3 size: 13 residues.

This clone turned up a few times. V is TRBV15 and J is TRBJ2-2, with 7 bases lining up with TRBD2. The J segment lost 2 bases and the V segment lost 3 bases, leaving 12 bases of the junction unmatched. The germline gives CDR1 LNHNV, CDR2 YYDKDF (reference sequence). The CDR3 is made up of 18 amino acids. In nucleotides, the CDR3 is TGTGCCACCAGCAGCCCCACCCCAGGGAGGGAAAACACCGGGGAGCTGTTTTTT. Its translation is CATSSPTPGRENTGELFF.